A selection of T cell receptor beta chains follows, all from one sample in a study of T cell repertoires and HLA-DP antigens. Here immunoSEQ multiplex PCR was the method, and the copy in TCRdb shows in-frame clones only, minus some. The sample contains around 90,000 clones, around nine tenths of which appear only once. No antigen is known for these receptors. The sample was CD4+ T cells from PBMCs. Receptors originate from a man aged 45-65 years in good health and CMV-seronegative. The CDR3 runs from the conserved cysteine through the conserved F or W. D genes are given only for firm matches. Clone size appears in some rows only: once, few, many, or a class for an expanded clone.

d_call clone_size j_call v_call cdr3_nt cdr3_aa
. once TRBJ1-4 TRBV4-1 TGCGCCAGCAGCCGCGGTGACGCACCAACTAATGAAAAACTGTTTTTT CASSRGDAPTNEKLFF
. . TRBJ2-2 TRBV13 TGTGCCAGCAGCTTTTCACTACTGGGGGAGCTGTTTTTT CASSFSLLGELFF
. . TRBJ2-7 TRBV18 TGTGCCAGCTCACCGGGGACGGCTCGAGGCGAGCAGTACTTC CASSPGTARGEQYF
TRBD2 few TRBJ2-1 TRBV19 TGTGCCAGTAGTAGGGCAGCGGGAGTTTCCAATGAGCAGTTCTTC CASSRAAGVSNEQFF
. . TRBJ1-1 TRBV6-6 TGTGCCAGCAGCGACACAAGAGGTAACACTGAAGCTTTCTTT CASSDTRGNTEAFF
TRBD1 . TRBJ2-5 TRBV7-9 TGTGCCAGCAGCCGGACAGGGAACATCCGTCAAGAGACCCAGTACTTC CASSRTGNIRQETQYF
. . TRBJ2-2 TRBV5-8 TGTGCCAGCAGCTTTCTCCCAGGGGTCTCCGGGGAGCTGTTTTTT CASSFLPGVSGELFF
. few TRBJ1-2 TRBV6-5 TGTGCCAGCAGTTACAGGGGCCTCTATGGCTACACCTTC CASSYRGLYGYTF
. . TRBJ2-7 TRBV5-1 TGCGCCAGCAGCCCCTCAGGGAGTAACGAGCAGTACTTC CASSPSGSNEQYF
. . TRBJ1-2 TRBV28 TGTGCCAGCAGTTTATTAACTCACCTTACCTTC CASSLLTHLTF
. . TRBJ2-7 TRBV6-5 TGTGCCAGCAAGGTTCAGGGCAGGGTGGAGCAGTACTTC CASKVQGRVEQYF
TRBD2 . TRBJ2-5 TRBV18 TGTGCCAGCTCCCGGGAGGCCCAGTACTTC CASSREAQYF
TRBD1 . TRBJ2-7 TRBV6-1 TGTGCCAGCAGATCGGGACAGGGAGGTCTCTACGAGCAGTACTTC CASRSGQGGLYEQYF
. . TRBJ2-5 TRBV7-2 TGTGCCAGCAGCTTAGGGACAGCCAGAGAGACCCAGTACTTC CASSLGTARETQYF
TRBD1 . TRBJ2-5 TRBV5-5 TGTGCCAGCAGCTCCGGGACAGCGTACCAAGAGACCCAGTACTTC CASSSGTAYQETQYF
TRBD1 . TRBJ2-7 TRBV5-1 TGCGCCAGCAGCCCAGGGACAGGGAGAGTAGGCGAGCAGTACTTC CASSPGTGRVGEQYF